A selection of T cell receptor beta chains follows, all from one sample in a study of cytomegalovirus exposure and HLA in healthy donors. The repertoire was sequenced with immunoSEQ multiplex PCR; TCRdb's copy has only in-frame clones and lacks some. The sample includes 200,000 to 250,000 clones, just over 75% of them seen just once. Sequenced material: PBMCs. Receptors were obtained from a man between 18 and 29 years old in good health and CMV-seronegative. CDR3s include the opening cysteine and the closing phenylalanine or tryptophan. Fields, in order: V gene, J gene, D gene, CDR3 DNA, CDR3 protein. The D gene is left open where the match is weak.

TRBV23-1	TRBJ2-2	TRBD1	TGCGCCAGCGGCAAACAGGGGTTGTACACCGGGGAGCTGTTTTTT	CASGKQGLYTGELFF
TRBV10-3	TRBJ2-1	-	TGTGCCATCAGTGACGATCGCGGCTCCTACAATGAGCAGTTCTTC	CAISDDRGSYNEQFF
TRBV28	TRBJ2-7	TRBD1	TGTGCCAGCAGTCCGACAGGGGGCCTCGGCTACGAGCAGTACTTC	CASSPTGGLGYEQYF
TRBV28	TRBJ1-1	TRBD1	TGTGCCAGCAGTCTGGGACAGGGAGGGACTGAAGCTTTCTTT	CASSLGQGGTEAFF
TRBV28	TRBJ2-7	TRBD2	TGTGCCAGCAGTTCCGCGGCTAGCGGGAGATACGAGCAGTACTTC	CASSSAASGRYEQYF
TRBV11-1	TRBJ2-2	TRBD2	TGTGCCAGCAGCTTAGCCGCCCCGGGAGGAGGTACCGGGGAGCTGTTTTTT	CASSLAAPGGGTGELFF
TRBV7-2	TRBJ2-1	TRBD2	TGTGCCAGCAGCCCTAGCGGGAGGGCCTCAAATGAGCAGTTCTTC	CASSPSGRASNEQFF
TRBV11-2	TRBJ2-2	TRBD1	TGTGCCAGCAGCTTAATGACAGGGGTCACCGGGGAGCTGTTTTTT	CASSLMTGVTGELFF
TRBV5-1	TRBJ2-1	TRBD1	TGCGCCAGCAGCCCAGCATGGGACAGAAACAATGAGCAGTTCTTC	CASSPAWDRNNEQFF
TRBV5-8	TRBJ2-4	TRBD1	TGTGCCACCAGGGGACAGGGTGCAGGAAACATTCAGTACTTC	CATRGQGAGNIQYF
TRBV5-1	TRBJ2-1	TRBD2	TGCGCCAGCAGCCCAGCACTAGCGGGAGGGCCGGGGTCGGGCAATGAGCAGTTCTTC	CASSPALAGGPGSGNEQFF
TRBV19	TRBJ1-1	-	TGTGCCAGTAGTACCACAGGGAGGGTCACTGAAGCTTTCTTT	CASSTTGRVTEAFF
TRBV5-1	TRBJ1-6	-	TGCGCCAGCAGGGTACGGGAGAGGGATTCACCCCTCCACTTT	CASRVRERDSPLHF
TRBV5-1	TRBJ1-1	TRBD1	TGCGCCAGCAGCATGGACAGGGAAGCTTTCTTT	CASSMDREAFF